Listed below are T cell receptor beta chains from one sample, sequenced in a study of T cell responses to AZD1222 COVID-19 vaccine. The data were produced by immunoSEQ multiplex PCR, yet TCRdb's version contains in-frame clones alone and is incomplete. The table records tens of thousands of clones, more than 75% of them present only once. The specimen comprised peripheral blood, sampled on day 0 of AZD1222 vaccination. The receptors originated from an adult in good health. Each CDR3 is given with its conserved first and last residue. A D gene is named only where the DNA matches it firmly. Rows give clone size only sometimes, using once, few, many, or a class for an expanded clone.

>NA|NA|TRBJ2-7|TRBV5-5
TGTGCCAGCAGCTTAGGGGGATGGGAAAGCTCCTACGAGCAGTACTTC
CASSLGGWESSYEQYF
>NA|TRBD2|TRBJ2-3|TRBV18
TGTGCCAGCTCACCACTCAGGACTAGCGCTCTCGTTCGCACAGATACGCAGTATTTT
CASSPLRTSALVRTDTQYF
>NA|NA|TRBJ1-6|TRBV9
TGTGCCAGCAGCGTAAACCCGGGGAATTCACCCCTCCACTTT
CASSVNPGNSPLHF
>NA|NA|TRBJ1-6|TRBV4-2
TGTGCCAGCAGCCAAGATCAGCCCGGACTTGTTTCACCCCTCCACTTT
CASSQDQPGLVSPLHF
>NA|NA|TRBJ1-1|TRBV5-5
TGTGCCAGCAGCCATGACGGGGCCCTTAAAGGAGCTTTCTTT
CASSHDGALKGAFF
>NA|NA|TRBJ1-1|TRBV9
TGTGCCAGCAGCGTAGGTGTCAGGGAGAACACTGAAGCTTTCTTT
CASSVGVRENTEAFF
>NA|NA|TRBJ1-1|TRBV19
TGTGCCAGTAGATCCGGGCTTAGGAACACTGAAGCTTTCTTT
CASRSGLRNTEAFF
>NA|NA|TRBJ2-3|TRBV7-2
TGTGCCAGCACCTTCGGCGGAACAGATACGCAGTATTTT
CASTFGGTDTQYF
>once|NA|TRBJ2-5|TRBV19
TGTGCCAGTAGTACCGACAGGGAGACCCAGTACTTC
CASSTDRETQYF
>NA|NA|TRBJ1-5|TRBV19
TGTGCCAGTAGCATACGGGAATCCGAGCCCCAGCATTTT
CASSIRESEPQHF
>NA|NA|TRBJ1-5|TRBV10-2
TGCGCCAGCAGTGAGTACCCCCGCCAGCCCCAGCATTTT
CASSEYPRQPQHF
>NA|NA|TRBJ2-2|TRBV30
TGTGCCTGGAGTGTACGAGGCGCGGGGAGGTCCGGGGAGCTGTTTTTT
CAWSVRGAGRSGELFF
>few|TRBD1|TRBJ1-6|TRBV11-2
TGTGCCAGCAGCTGGCGCTCCACAGGGGAATTTGGGTCACCCCTCCACTTT
CASSWRSTGEFGSPLHF
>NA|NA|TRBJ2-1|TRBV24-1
TGTGCCACCAGTGATTTGACGTTGGATTCAGCTGAGCAGTTCTTC
CATSDLTLDSAEQFF
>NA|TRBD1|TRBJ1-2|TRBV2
TGTGCCAGCAGTCGTGGACAGGGTACCAGGGGTGGCTACACCTTC
CASSRGQGTRGGYTF
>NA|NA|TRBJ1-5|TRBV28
TGTGCCAGCAGTTTACAGGCAGGGAATTCGGTTCATCAGCCCCAGCATTTT
CASSLQAGNSVHQPQHF
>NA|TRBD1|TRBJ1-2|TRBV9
TGTGCCAGCAGCGTAGTTACGGGACAGGGGTTTGGCTACACCTTC
CASSVVTGQGFGYTF
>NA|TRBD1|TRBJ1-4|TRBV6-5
TGTGCCAGCAGTCCCGGGGGACAGGGGATCGGAAAACTGTTTTTT
CASSPGGQGIGKLFF
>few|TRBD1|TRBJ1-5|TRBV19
TGTGCCAGTAGTCTTTCCCGGGCCGGGACAGGGCTCGATCAGCCCCAGCATTTT
CASSLSRAGTGLDQPQHF
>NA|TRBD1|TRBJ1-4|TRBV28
TGTGCCAGCAGTTGGGACAGGAAGGAAAAACTGTTTTTT
CASSWDRKEKLFF
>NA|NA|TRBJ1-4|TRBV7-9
TGTGCCAGCAGCCAAGGGGGGGAAAAACTGTTTTTT
CASSQGGEKLFF
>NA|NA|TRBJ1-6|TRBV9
TGTGCCAGCAGCCTGGTAGGGGGGGCGGAATCACCCCTCCACTTT
CASSLVGGAESPLHF
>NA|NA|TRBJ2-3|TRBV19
TGTGCCACAGATCCGGGAGGCACAGATACGCAGTATTTT
CATDPGGTDTQYF
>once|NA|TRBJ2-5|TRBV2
TGTGCCAGCAGTGAACCAGCCCCCCTCCAAGAGACCCAGTACTTC
CASSEPAPLQETQYF
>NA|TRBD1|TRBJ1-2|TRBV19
TGTGCCAGTAGTTCGGACAGGGGCTATGGCTACACCTTC
CASSSDRGYGYTF
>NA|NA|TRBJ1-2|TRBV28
TGTGCCAGCGGGGACGGCTACACCTTC
CASGDGYTF
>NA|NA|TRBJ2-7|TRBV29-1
TGCAGCGTTGAAGATCTGACAGACGAGCAGTACTTC
CSVEDLTDEQYF
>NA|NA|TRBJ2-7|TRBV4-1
TGCGCCAGCAGCGCCCGGGCCTCAGGCTACGAGCAGTACTTC
CASSARASGYEQYF
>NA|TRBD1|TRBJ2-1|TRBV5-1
TGCGCCAGCAGCTTAGCCCCGGGACAGGAGGAACATGAGCAGTTCTTC
CASSLAPGQEEHEQFF
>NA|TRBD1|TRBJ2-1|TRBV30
TGTGCCTGGAGTGTAGGGGCGGGACAGGGCGATGAGCAGTTCTTC
CAWSVGAGQGDEQFF
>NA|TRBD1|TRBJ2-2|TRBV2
TGTGCCAGCAGCCCAAAGACAGGGTCGAACACCGGGGAGCTGTTTTTT
CASSPKTGSNTGELFF
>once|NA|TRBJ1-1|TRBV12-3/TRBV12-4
TGTGCCAACTCTATCGACGGGAACACTGAAGCTTTCTTT
CANSIDGNTEAFF
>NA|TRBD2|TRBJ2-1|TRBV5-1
TGCGCCAGCACCACTAGCGGGGTGGGCGGTGAGCAGTTCTTC
CASTTSGVGGEQFF
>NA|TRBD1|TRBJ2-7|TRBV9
TGTGCCAGCAGTGCTACAGGGGGCGCGATCTACGAGCAGTACTTC
CASSATGGAIYEQYF
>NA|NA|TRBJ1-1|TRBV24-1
TGTGCCACCACCGAGGGAACTGAAGCTTTCTTT
CATTEGTEAFF
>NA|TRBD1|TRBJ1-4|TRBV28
TGTGCCAGCAGGCCGTTAACAGGGGCTGAGAATGAAAAACTGTTTTTT
CASRPLTGAENEKLFF
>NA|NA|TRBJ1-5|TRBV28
TGTGCCAGCAGTAAGTACAGCATCAATCAGCCCCAGCATTTT
CASSKYSINQPQHF
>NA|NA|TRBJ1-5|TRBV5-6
TGTGCCAGCAGCTTGTGGGGGGTGAGCAATCAGCCCCAGCATTTT
CASSLWGVSNQPQHF
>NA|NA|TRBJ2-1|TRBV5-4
TGTGCCAGCAGCTTGTGGGGGGGGCCTGTAGATGAGCAGTTCTTC
CASSLWGGPVDEQFF
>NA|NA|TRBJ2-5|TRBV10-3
TGTGCCATCAGCAGGGGGAGGGGAGGCGAGACCCAGTACTTC
CAISRGRGGETQYF
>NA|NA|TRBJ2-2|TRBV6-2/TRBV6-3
TGTGCCAGCAGTTACATGAGGGGAACCGGGGAGCTGTTTTTT
CASSYMRGTGELFF
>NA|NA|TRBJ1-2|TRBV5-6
TGTGCCAGCAGCTTGGTCGGGCCGACCTATGGCTACACCTTC
CASSLVGPTYGYTF
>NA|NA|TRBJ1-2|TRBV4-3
TGCGCCAGCAGCCAAGAGACAGGATCCTCCTATGGCTACACCTTC
CASSQETGSSYGYTF
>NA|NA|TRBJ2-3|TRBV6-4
TGTGCCAGCAGTGAGGCCGGGGGAGATACGCAGTATTTT
CASSEAGGDTQYF
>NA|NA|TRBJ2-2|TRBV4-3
TGCGCCAGCAGCCAAGTCCAGGGAGAGGGAACCGGGGAGCTGTTTTTT
CASSQVQGEGTGELFF
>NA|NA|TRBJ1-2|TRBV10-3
TGTGCCATCAGTGAGCGCAAGGATCACTATGGCTACACCTTC
CAISERKDHYGYTF
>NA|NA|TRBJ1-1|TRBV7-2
TGTGCCAGCAGCTTTACAGGGAAGAACACTGAAGCTTTCTTT
CASSFTGKNTEAFF
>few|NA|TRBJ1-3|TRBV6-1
TGTGCCAGCAGTGAACTGGACAGCTCTGGAAACACCATATATTTT
CASSELDSSGNTIYF
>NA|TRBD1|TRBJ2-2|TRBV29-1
TGCAGCGTTACCCGACAGGGTTTCACCGGGGAGCTGTTTTTT
CSVTRQGFTGELFF
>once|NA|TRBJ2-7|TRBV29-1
TGCAGCGTTGCCGGGGCATCCTCCTACGAGCAGTACTTC
CSVAGASSYEQYF
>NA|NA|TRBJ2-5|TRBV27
TGTGCCAGCAGTTCACCCCTGCGGGGAGAGACCCAGTACTTC
CASSSPLRGETQYF
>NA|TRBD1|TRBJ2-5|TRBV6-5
TGTGCCAGCAGTCTCCGGGACAGACTCCAAGAGACCCAGTACTTC
CASSLRDRLQETQYF
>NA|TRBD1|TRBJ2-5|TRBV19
TGTGCCAGTAGTATGGACAGGGAAGAGACCCAGTACTTC
CASSMDREETQYF
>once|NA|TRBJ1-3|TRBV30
TGTGCCTGGAGGGGCACAGGGTTCTCTGGAAACACCATATATTTT
CAWRGTGFSGNTIYF
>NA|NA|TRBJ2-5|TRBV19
TGTGCCAGTGGTCGGGCGCGAGAGACCCAGTACTTC
CASGRARETQYF